Listed here are 19 T cell receptor beta chains from one sample, sequenced in a study of Ad26.COV2.S vaccination and SARS-CoV-2 variants. The treatment: about 20 received Ad26.COV2.S at low or high dose, single or two shots; several received placebo; per-sample allocation not given. After the first vaccine or placebo injection, samples were drawn on day 63. Sequenced by immunoSEQ multiplex PCR; TCRdb stores in-frame clones only, minus some. This table holds roughly 330,000 clones, 85% to 90% found once. Sequenced material: peripheral blood, taken in a trial of Ad26.COV2.S vaccine versus placebo. All receptors come from a person between 18 and 60 years old who received the Ad26.COV2.S COVID-19 vaccine or a placebo.

The chain is built from TRBV3-1 (or the pseudogene TRBV3-2) and TRBJ2-7, with 12 bases lining up with TRBD1. This CDR3 spans 15 amino acids. The germline V gene encodes CDR1 LGHDT and CDR2 YNNKEL (reference sequence). V lost 4 bases, J lost 7 bases, and 8 bases stayed unmatched. CDR3 region: CASSRPGQGAWEQYF. The CDR3 DNA follows: TGTGCCAGCAGCCGACCGGGACAGGGGGCTTGGGAGCAGTACTTC.

This chain uses TRBV6-2 or TRBV6-3 with TRBJ1-1; D may be TRBD1 (5 bases). Germline CDR1 MNHEY, CDR2 SVGEGT. Trimming took off 3 bases at V and 8 bases at J, with 25 bases between the two ends. The CDR3 covers 17 residues. This CDR3 is CASSYDSLRRGVLEAFF. DNA for the CDR3: TGTGCCAGCAGTTATGATTCACTGAGAAGAGGGGTATTGGAAGCTTTCTTT.

The V call is TRBV7-9, the J call TRBJ1-5; D ambiguous. V lost 5 bases, J lost 4 bases, and 21 bases lay in between. Germline assignment: CDR1 SEHNR and CDR2 FQNEAQ (reference sequence). The CDR3 runs to 17 residues. CDR3 amino acids: CASSQVTPNRENQPQHF. DNA for the CDR3: TGTGCCAGCAGCCAGGTCACCCCTAATCGCGAAAATCAGCCCCAGCATTTT.

The V call is TRBV19, the J call TRBJ2-3; D not resolved. The CDR3 runs to 14 residues. Trimming took 1 base from V and 6 from J, leaving 11 bases between them. Germline values: CDR1 LNHDA, CDR2 SQIVND (reference sequence). CDR3 amino acids: CASSIVESGDTQYF. The DNA for the CDR3 is TGTGCCAGTAGTATAGTCGAGTCCGGGGATACGCAGTATTTT.

This chain links TRBV6-1 with TRBJ1-1, with D perhaps TRBD1 (6 bases). V lost 2 bases and J 7 bases, leaving 14 bases between the germline ends. This CDR3 comprises 14 residues. In germline, CDR1 is MNHNS, CDR2 SASEGT. This chain's CDR3 is CASSEPGAVGEAFF. The CDR3 bases are TGTGCCAGCAGTGAACCAGGGGCGGTCGGTGAAGCTTTCTTT.

This chain connects TRBV12-3 or TRBV12-4 to TRBJ1-6; no clear D. This CDR3 has 12 residues. V dropped 3 bases and J dropped 11 bases, with 8 bases sitting between them. CDR3 sequence reads: CASSFRLAPLHF. The CDR3 bases are TGTGCCAGCAGTTTTCGGCTCGCACCCCTCCACTTT.

V gene TRBV19 combines with J gene TRBJ1-4; D ambiguous. The CDR3 length is 16 residues. V was pared by 6 bases and J by 8 bases, with 22 bases between. Germline V gene sequence: CDR1 LNHDA, CDR2 SQIVND (reference sequence). The CDR3 region is CASSPAELGVGEKLFF. CDR3 in DNA: TGTGCCAGTAGCCCTGCGGAATTAGGAGTAGGAGAAAAACTGTTTTTT.

This chain joins TRBV7-6 and TRBJ2-7, with D perhaps matching TRBD1 (5 bases). Germline V lookup: CDR1 SGHVS, CDR2 FNYEAQ. The CDR3 has 16 amino acids. Trimming pared 5 bases from V and 2 bases from J, leaving 19 bases between. The CDR3 DNA is TGTGCCAGCAGCCGCCAGGCCGACAGAACGCCCTACGAGCAGTACTTC. It is translated as CASSRQADRTPYEQYF.

This clone was seen a few times. The chain combines TRBV30 with TRBJ2-1; unclear D gene. Trimming left V 0 bases short and J 10 bases short, with 7 bases between. Germline CDR1 GTSNPN, CDR2 SVGIG (reference sequence). The CDR3 is made up of 11 amino acids. The CDR3 loop is CAWSVIQEQFF. The CDR3 nucleotides read TGTGCCTGGAGTGTAATCCAGGAGCAGTTCTTC.

This chain uses TRBV29-1 with TRBJ1-2; 7 bases align to TRBD1. The CDR3 contains 12 residues. Germline CDR1 is SQVTM and CDR2 is ANQGSEA. The junction had 8 bases not matched to a gene; V was cut back by 5 bases and J by 8 bases. The CDR3 protein is CSVLDRLYGYTF. The CDR3 DNA is TGCAGCGTTTTGGACAGGCTGTACGGCTACACCTTC.

The chain links TRBV6-5 to TRBJ2-7, with D maybe TRBD1 (5 bases). The CDR3 covers 15 residues. The germline V and J ends were trimmed by 6 bases and 2 bases, with 17 bases remaining between them. The germline gives CDR1 MNHEY, CDR2 SVGAGI. The chain's CDR3 is CASSRTRDRAYEQYF. The CDR3 bases are TGTGCCAGCAGCCGAACCCGAGACAGAGCCTACGAGCAGTACTTC.

A single count supports this clone. The chain has TRBV6-4 and TRBJ1-4, with a possible D match to TRBD1 (5 bases). This CDR3 spans 13 amino acids. Trimming stripped 8 bases from V and 5 bases from J, with 12 bases between. Germline V CDR1 and CDR2: MRHNA, SNTAGT. CDR3 in amino acids: CASARGANEKLFF. In DNA form, the CDR3 reads TGTGCCAGCGCGAGGGGCGCGAATGAAAAACTGTTTTTT.

This clone has just a few counts. The chain employs TRBV2 and TRBJ1-1; no clear D. Between the trimmed V and J ends, which lost 11 bases and 5 bases, there was a span of 15 bases. This CDR3 has 12 amino acids. Germline CDR1 reads SNHLY; CDR2 reads FYNNEI. The CDR3 protein is CAGSFLGTEAFF. CDR3 bases: TGTGCCGGATCTTTCCTGGGAACTGAAGCTTTCTTT.

The chain links TRBV5-6 to TRBJ2-5, with 12 bases matching TRBD2. Germline CDR1 and CDR2: SGHDT and YYEEEE. V dropped 2 bases and J dropped 4; count of bases not matched to a gene: 12. This CDR3 has 18 amino acids. CDR3 residues: CASSLSLAGGRGGETQYF. CDR3 coding DNA: TGTGCCAGCAGCTTATCACTAGCGGGAGGCCGGGGGGGAGAGACCCAGTACTTC. The whole variable domain, remainder taken from reference TRBV5-6 and TRBJ2-5, is DAGVTQSPTHLIKTRGQQVTLRCSPKSGHDTVSWYQQALGQGPQFIFQYYEEEERQRGNFPDRFSGHQFPNYSSELNVNALLLGDSALYLCASSLSLAGGRGGETQYFGPGTRLLVL.

V is TRBV4-3 and J is TRBJ1-6; no clear D gene. Germline lookup yields CDR1 LGHNA and CDR2 YSLEER. This CDR3 spans 17 amino acids. V lost 0 bases and J 8 bases, leaving 17 bases between the germline ends. The CDR3 sequence is CASSQDRAGPMYSPLHF. CDR3 sequence (DNA): TGCGCCAGCAGCCAAGATAGGGCGGGTCCCATGTATTCACCCCTCCACTTT.

The rearrangement joins TRBV3-1 (or the pseudogene TRBV3-2) to TRBJ2-3; 8 nucleotides line up with TRBD2. CDR3 length: 16 amino acids. Trimming took 1 base from V and 5 from J; bases not matched to a gene: 8. The germline V gene has CDR1 LGHDT and CDR2 YNNKEL (reference sequence). The CDR3 sequence: CASSQVAGGRVDTQYF. The DNA for the CDR3 is TGTGCCAGCAGCCAAGTGGCGGGGGGAAGGGTAGATACGCAGTATTTT.

This clone was recorded only once. This chain connects TRBV7-9 to TRBJ1-5; 8 bases line up with TRBD1. J was trimmed by 5 bases and V by 4 bases; bases with no gene match: 16. This CDR3 is 18 amino acids long. The germline CDR1 and CDR2 sequences are SEHNR and FQNEAQ (reference sequence). The CDR3: CASSSTTEGQEVYQPQHF. CDR3 sequence (DNA): TGTGCCAGCAGCTCAACGACGGAGGGACAGGAGGTGTATCAGCCCCAGCATTTT.

This clone has just one count. The same CDR3 also results from other DNA sequences found in this sample. The J gene is TRBJ1-1, the V gene TRBV27; 7 positions match TRBD1. Germline V gene lookup returns CDR1 MNHEY and CDR2 SMNVEV (reference sequence). This CDR3 is 14 amino acids long. The V gene end was trimmed by 2 bases and the J gene end by 1 base; junction bases not matched to a gene: 1. The CDR3 DNA sequence: TGTGCCAGCAGTTTACAGGGGGGGAACACTGAAGCTTTCTTT. This translates into CASSLQGGNTEAFF.

V gene TRBV27 combines with J gene TRBJ2-2, with TRBD2 matching 13 bases. After removal of 3 bases from V and 5 bases from J, the junction contained 6 bases not matched to a gene. The CDR3 consists of 17 residues. CDR1 is MNHEY and CDR2 is SMNVEV in the germline V gene (reference sequence). The CDR3 DNA reads TGTGCCAGCAGTTTCGGCTTGACTAGCGGGAGGACCGGGGAGCTGTTTTTT. Translating gives CASSFGLTSGRTGELFF.